These 25 T cell receptor beta chains were all obtained from the same sample, sequenced in a study of T cells after yellow fever vaccination (dated by TCRdb to about 2019). The treatment or condition label for this specimen denotes: live attenuated yellow fever vaccine strain. Receptor libraries were prepared by 5' RACE. Sequenced using an Illumina HiSeq 2500. TCRdb trimmed public reads at Q25 via fastp, called clones via MiXCR and kept in-frame beta chains. Identical CDR3 protein sequences are pooled into one entry, listed with their most common genes and DNA. The sample records 300,000 to 350,000 distinct CDR3 sequences, around 8.1% of which are singletons. 17% of the sample rests with the top ten. This material consisted of PBMCs, taken roughly seven weeks after the first yellow fever vaccination. These receptors all come from a man aged 18 to 29 who received the YFV17D yellow fever vaccine.

This clonotype was counted a few times. The chain combines TRBV7-9 with TRBJ1-4, with D maybe TRBD1 (5 bases). Trimming pared 2 bases from V and 5 bases from J, leaving 12 bases between. The CDR3 is 15 residues long. Germline V gene sequence: CDR1 SEHNR, CDR2 FQNEAQ (reference sequence). CDR3 sequence reads: CASSLNLKGNEKLFF. The CDR3 DNA is TGTGCCAGCAGCTTAAACCTGAAGGGGAATGAAAAACTGTTTTTT.

This clonotype has more than one count but fewer than ten. The V gene is TRBV4-1, the J gene TRBJ2-3; 7 bases line up with TRBD1. The CDR3 sequence is 16 residues long. CDR1 is MGHRA and CDR2 is YSYEKL in the germline V gene. Germline trimming cut 4 bases from V and 4 bases from J; bases unmatched to any gene: 11. The CDR3 loop is CASSREVGGPADTQYF. The CDR3 coding sequence is TGCGCCAGCAGCCGCGAGGTAGGGGGCCCGGCAGATACGCAGTATTTT.

The chain links TRBV4-2 to TRBJ2-3; tentatively, D is TRBD1 (6 bases). Germline lookup yields CDR1 LGHNA and CDR2 YNFKEQ. V was pared by 3 bases and J by 6 bases, with 10 bases between. The CDR3 is made up of 13 amino acids. DNA for the CDR3: TGTGCCAGCAGCCAGGGGGCCGGGGATACGCAGTATTTT. Encoded protein: CASSQGAGDTQYF.

This clonotype was observed a handful of times. This chain uses TRBV6-2 or TRBV6-3 with TRBJ2-5; a possible D gene is TRBD2 (6 bases). Germline assignment: CDR1 MNHEY and CDR2 SVGEGT. V was shortened by 6 bases and J by 5 bases, with 16 bases between the two germline ends. The CDR3 extends over 14 amino acids. The CDR3 sequence: CASRGSGEAETQYF. CDR3 nucleotide sequence: TGTGCCAGCAGGGGATCGGGGGAAGCGGAGACCCAGTACTTC.

This clonotype was found a few times. The chain employs TRBV7-3 and TRBJ2-3; the D gene is possibly TRBD1 (7 bases). Between the trimmed V and J ends, which lost 1 base and 10 bases, there was a span of 15 bases. Per the germline V gene, CDR1 is SGHTA and CDR2 is FQGTGA. CDR3 size: 14 residues. This chain's CDR3 is CASSLSTGEAAQYF. As DNA, the CDR3 is TGTGCCAGCAGCTTAAGTACAGGGGAGGCGGCGCAGTATTTT.

Many counts were recorded for this clonotype. This chain uses TRBV7-9 with TRBJ1-2; D is unclear. The CDR3 has 12 amino acids. The V end was cut by 4 bases, the J end by 7 bases, with 10 bases between. CDR1 SEHNR and CDR2 FQNEAQ come from the germline V gene (reference sequence). In DNA, the CDR3 is TGTGCCAGCAGCTCTCTATTGGGTGGCTACACCTTC. Translated: CASSSLLGGYTF.

The V call is TRBV4-1, the J call TRBJ2-2; 7 bases agree with TRBD2. CDR1 MGHRA and CDR2 YSYEKL come from the germline V gene. With V trimmed by 5 bases and J by 5 bases, 5 bases remained unmatched. The CDR3 covers 14 residues. CDR3 bases: TGCGCCAGCAGCTCCCGGGACTATACCGGGGAGCTGTTTTTT. Translating it yields CASSSRDYTGELFF.

V and J are TRBV12-3 or TRBV12-4 and TRBJ2-1; 13 bases fit TRBD2. The CDR3 totals 14 residues. Germline trimming cut 5 bases from V and 6 bases from J; bases unmatched to any gene: 1. CDR3: CASSTSGGANEQFF. As DNA, the CDR3 is TGTGCCAGCAGTACTAGCGGGGGGGCCAATGAGCAGTTCTTC.

The chain recombines TRBV6-1 with TRBJ1-5; possibly TRBD1 for D (6 bases). V was pared by 4 bases and J by 7 bases, with 14 bases between. Germline lookup yields CDR1 MNHNS and CDR2 SASEGT. CDR3 length: 14 residues. CDR3 sequence (DNA): TGTGCCAGCAGTGGTGACAGGATGGGGCAGCCCCAGCATTTT. Translated, it gives CASSGDRMGQPQHF.

The sample holds a few counts of this clonotype. The CDR3 DNA sequence: TGTGCCAGCAGGACAGGGGCGCTTGGCTACACCTTC. It codes for CASRTGALGYTF. This chain joins TRBV12-3 or TRBV12-4 and TRBJ1-2; 8 bases match TRBD1. This CDR3 contains 12 residues. The J segment lost 7 bases and the V segment lost 6 bases, leaving 4 bases of the junction unmatched.

The count of this clonotype is one. This may be a read error, as it is one base from a much larger clone. This rearrangement joins TRBV7-9 to TRBJ1-6; TRBD1 matches 12 bases. The CDR3 spans 15 residues. Germline CDR1 and CDR2: SEHNR and FQNEAQ (reference sequence). CDR3 nucleotides: TGTGCCAGCGGCTTAGGGACAGGGGGCAATTCACCCCTCCACTTT. Amino acid sequence: CASGLGTGGNSPLHF.

The rearrangement links TRBV6-1 to TRBJ1-4; D is ambiguous. The ends were cut back, 6 bases at V and 8 bases at J, with 10 bases in the middle. Germline CDR1 and CDR2: MNHNS and SASEGT. The CDR3 is made up of 12 amino acids. CDR3 protein: CASRRGEEKLFF. CDR3 sequence (DNA): TGTGCCAGCAGACGTGGGGAGGAAAAACTGTTTTTT.

Only a few counts were recorded for this clonotype. This rearrangement joins TRBV11-2 to TRBJ1-3; a possible D gene is TRBD1 (5 bases). V dropped 6 bases and J dropped 0 bases, with 15 bases sitting between them. The CDR3 spans 16 residues. Germline CDR1 is SGHAT and CDR2 is FQNNGV. CDR3 DNA sequence: TGTGCCAGCAGGCAACGACCGGGGCACTCTGGAAACACCATATATTTT. Translated: CASRQRPGHSGNTIYF.

This clonotype was seen a few times. The DNA is left out, because the CDR3 cannot be placed on it with certainty; the CDR3 is given as TCRdb lists it. The chain recombines TRBV21-1 with TRBJ2-7; TRBD1 is the table's D call, not checked against the DNA. TRBV21-1 represents a pseudogene. Ends included, the CDR3 has 17 residues. The CDR3 region is CASSLGYPCPIHYEQYV.

This clonotype showed up just a few times. The rearrangement links TRBV24-1 to TRBJ2-3; 8 bases fit TRBD1. V gave up 7 bases and J gave up 3 bases; unmatched junction bases: 11. Germline V lookup: CDR1 KGHDR, CDR2 SFDVKD. The CDR3 extends over 16 amino acids. CDR3 protein: CATSNDQGAGTDTQYF. The CDR3 bases are TGTGCCACCAGCAACGATCAGGGGGCAGGGACAGATACGCAGTATTTT.

The rearrangement links TRBV7-8 to TRBJ2-5, with 7 bases aligning to TRBD1. Trimming removed 6 bases from V and 3 bases from J; junction bases left unmatched: 7. The germline gives CDR1 SGHVS, CDR2 FQNEAQ. The CDR3 totals 14 residues. CDR3 sequence reads: CASSNRQGEETQYF. The CDR3 DNA follows: TGTGCCAGCAGTAACCGGCAGGGGGAAGAGACCCAGTACTTC.

This clonotype was recorded a few times. The rearrangement uses TRBV30 and TRBJ1-2; D is unresolved. CDR3 size: 13 residues. The V and J ends lost 0 bases and 3 bases respectively, with 8 bases between them. The germline CDR1 and CDR2 sequences are GTSNPN and SVGIG (reference sequence). CDR3 loop: CAWSVGTHYGYTF. The DNA for the CDR3 is TGTGCCTGGAGTGTCGGAACACACTATGGCTACACCTTC.

This clonotype has just a few counts. The chain carries TRBV6-5 and TRBJ1-6, with D possibly being TRBD1 (6 bases). V lost 3 bases, J lost 9 bases, and 18 bases lay in between. The V gene's germline CDR1 is MNHEY and CDR2 SVGAGI. The CDR3 totals 16 residues. The CDR3 sequence: CASSYSQAGEGSPLHF. The CDR3 nucleotides are TGTGCCAGCAGTTATAGCCAAGCAGGGGAAGGTTCACCCCTCCACTTT.

The rearrangement uses TRBV6-2 or TRBV6-3 and TRBJ1-1, with D perhaps TRBD1 (5 bases). Trimming pared 4 bases from V and 4 bases from J, leaving 16 bases between. CDR3 length: 15 amino acids. Germline V gene lookup returns CDR1 MNHEY and CDR2 SVGEGT. CDR3 protein: CASSSLPGTFTEAFF. In nucleotides, the CDR3 is TGTGCCAGCAGTTCCCTTCCGGGGACGTTCACTGAAGCTTTCTTT.

There are a few counts of this clonotype. CDR3: CASSRLETGSYNEQFF. The CDR3 coding sequence is TGCGCCAGCAGCCGGCTCGAGACAGGCTCCTACAATGAGCAGTTCTTC. The chain carries TRBV5-1 and TRBJ2-1, with D perhaps matching TRBD1 (6 bases). The CDR3 loop spans 16 amino acids. Per germline, CDR1 SGHRS and CDR2 YFSETQ. V was trimmed by 4 bases and J by 0 bases, leaving 14 bases between them. Complete variable domain (other parts from reference TRBV5-1 and TRBJ2-1): KAGVTQTPRYLIKTRGQQVTLSCSPISGHRSVSWYQQTPGQGLQFLFEYFSETQRNKGNFPGRFSGRQFSNSRSEMNVSTLELGDSALYLCASSRLETGSYNEQFFGPGTRLTVL.

This clonotype was found many times. The genes are TRBV12-3 or TRBV12-4 and TRBJ1-6, with D possibly matching TRBD1 (6 bases). Trimming took 6 bases from V and 8 from J, leaving 17 bases between them. The CDR3 consists of 15 residues. For the CDR3, the DNA is TGTGCCAGCAGGGCGGACCGGACAGCGCATTCACCCCTCCACTTT. This translates into CASRADRTAHSPLHF.

The chain has TRBV28 and TRBJ2-2; D unresolved. The CDR3 is 11 amino acids. The germline V gene encodes CDR1 MDHEN and CDR2 SYDVKM. V was shortened by 8 bases and J by 7 bases, with 8 bases between the two germline ends. This chain's CDR3 is CASSGDGELFF. DNA of the CDR3: TGTGCCAGCTCTGGAGACGGGGAGCTGTTTTTT.

The genes are TRBV20-1 and TRBJ2-1; D not certain. Germline values: CDR1 DFQATT, CDR2 SNEGSKA (reference sequence). This CDR3 is built from 12 residues. V lost 0 bases, J lost 5 bases, and 5 bases lay in between. The CDR3 loop is CSARDRNNEQFF. The DNA for the CDR3 is TGCAGTGCTAGAGACAGGAACAATGAGCAGTTCTTC.

In its sample, this clonotype was seen a few times. This chain links TRBV6-2 or TRBV6-3 with TRBJ1-1; D is unresolved. Trimming removed 0 bases at V and 0 bases at J, with 8 bases between. The CDR3 is made up of 15 amino acids. Germline V gene lookup returns CDR1 MNHEY and CDR2 SVGEGT. The CDR3 region is CASSYSSMLNTEAFF. The CDR3 DNA sequence: TGTGCCAGCAGTTACTCGAGTATGCTGAACACTGAAGCTTTCTTT.

This rearrangement joins TRBV29-1 to TRBJ2-2; 8 nucleotides line up with TRBD1. The CDR3 consists of 15 residues. After removal of 7 bases from V and 2 bases from J, the junction contained 9 bases not matched to a gene. CDR1 and CDR2 from the germline V gene are SQVTM and ANQGSEA. CDR3 in amino acids: CSGMTGVINTGELFF. Written as DNA, the CDR3 is TGCAGCGGGATGACAGGGGTAATAAACACCGGGGAGCTGTTTTTT.